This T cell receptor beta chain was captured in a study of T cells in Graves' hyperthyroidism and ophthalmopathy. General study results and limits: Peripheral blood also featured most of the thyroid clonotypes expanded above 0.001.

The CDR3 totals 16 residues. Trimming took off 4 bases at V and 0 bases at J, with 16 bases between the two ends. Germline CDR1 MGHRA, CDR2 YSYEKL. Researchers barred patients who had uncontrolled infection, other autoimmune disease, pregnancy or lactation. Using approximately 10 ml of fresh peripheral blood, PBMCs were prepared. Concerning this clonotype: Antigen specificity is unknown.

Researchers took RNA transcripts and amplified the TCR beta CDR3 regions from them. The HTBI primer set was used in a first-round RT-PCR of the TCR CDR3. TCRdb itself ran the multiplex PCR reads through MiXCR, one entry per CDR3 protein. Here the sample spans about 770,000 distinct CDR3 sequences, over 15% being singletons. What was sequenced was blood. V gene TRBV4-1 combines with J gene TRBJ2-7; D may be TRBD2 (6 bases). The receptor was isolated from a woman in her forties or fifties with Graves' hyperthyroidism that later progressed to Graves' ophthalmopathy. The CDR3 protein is CASSPGGTPSSYEQYF. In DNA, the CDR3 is TGCGCCAGCAGCCCAGGCGGGACGCCGAGCTCCTACGAGCAGTACTTC.